A single sample gave rise to the 27 T cell receptor beta chains below, sequenced in a study of blood T cell repertoires in COVID-19. Method: immunoSEQ multiplex PCR; TCRdb's copy keeps in-frame clones and lacks some. The data hold more than 95,000 clones, with roughly 72% observed a single time. Sequenced material: peripheral blood. These receptors were taken from a man at least 80 years old with COVID-19, enrolled during active disease.

This clone was seen more than once but under ten times. This sequence joins TRBV28 and TRBJ1-5; 10 nucleotides align to TRBD1. CDR3 size: 16 residues. The V and J ends lost 6 bases and 1 base, in that order; junction bases with no gene match: 6. Germline CDR1 is MDHEN and CDR2 is SYDVKM. DNA of the CDR3: TGTGCCAGCAGGAAGACAGGGGGCATGAGCAATCAGCCCCAGCATTTT. It yields the protein CASRKTGGMSNQPQHF.

This clone was detected a few times. CDR3 sequence reads: CSASQRSSGANVLTF. CDR3 in DNA: TGCAGTGCTAGTCAGAGGTCCTCTGGGGCCAACGTCCTGACTTTC. V and J are TRBV20-1 and TRBJ2-6; no clear D gene. V lost 3 bases, J lost 0 bases, and 9 bases lay in between. The CDR3 loop spans 15 amino acids. Germline loops: CDR1 DFQATT, CDR2 SNEGSKA (reference sequence).

The rearrangement links TRBV4-3 to TRBJ2-1; 8 bases map to TRBD2. This CDR3 is 17 amino acids long. The J segment lost 4 bases and the V segment lost 0 bases, leaving 8 bases of the junction unmatched. The germline CDR1 and CDR2 sequences are LGHNA and YSLEER. CDR3 region: CASSQDREGAPYNEQFF. The CDR3 nucleotides read TGCGCCAGCAGCCAAGATCGGGAGGGTGCGCCGTACAATGAGCAGTTCTTC.

The V and J genes are TRBV27 and TRBJ2-7; TRBD2 matches 12 bases. Germline CDR1 is MNHEY and CDR2 is SMNVEV (reference sequence). V lost 5 bases to trimming and J lost 7 bases; unmatched junction nucleotides: 12. The CDR3 contains 16 residues. The CDR3 spells CASSRLAGVSSREQYF. The CDR3 bases are TGTGCCAGCAGTCGACTAGCGGGAGTGTCATCTCGGGAGCAGTACTTC.

This clone was counted a single time. The chain couples TRBV2 to TRBJ2-1; perhaps TRBD1 as D (6 bases). Trimming left V 8 bases short and J 0 bases short, with 11 bases between. In germline, CDR1 is SNHLY, CDR2 FYNNEI. The CDR3 extends over 14 amino acids. This chain's CDR3 is CASGLGGSYNEQFF. In DNA form, the CDR3 reads TGTGCCAGCGGCTTAGGGGGCTCCTACAATGAGCAGTTCTTC.

The rearrangement uses TRBV6-6 and TRBJ2-3, with TRBD2 identical over 12 bases. The germline V gene has CDR1 MNHNY and CDR2 SVGAGI (reference sequence). The CDR3 is 15 amino acids. J was trimmed by 4 bases and V by 9 bases; bases with no gene match: 8. The CDR3 region has the DNA TGTGCCAGTACCCGACTAGCGGGAGTTGCAGATACGCAGTATTTT. Protein sequence: CASTRLAGVADTQYF.

The V and J genes are TRBV10-3 and TRBJ2-3; possible D gene TRBD1, 6 bases. The CDR3 loop spans 16 amino acids. Germline V lookup: CDR1 ENHRY, CDR2 SYGVKD. The V end was cut by 3 bases, the J end by 4 bases, with 17 bases between. CDR3 amino acids: CAISDLRTVSSDTQYF. The DNA for the CDR3 is TGTGCCATCAGTGATCTCCGGACAGTAAGCTCAGATACGCAGTATTTT.

This chain uses TRBV5-1 with TRBJ1-1; 7 nucleotides align to TRBD1. CDR1 and CDR2 from the germline V gene are SGHRS and YFSETQ. Trimming removed 4 bases from V and 0 bases from J; junction bases left unmatched: 6. CDR3 length: 15 amino acids. CDR3 loop: CASSQRQGLNTEAFF. The CDR3 DNA follows: TGCGCCAGCAGCCAAAGACAGGGATTGAACACTGAAGCTTTCTTT.

The chain links TRBV5-6 to TRBJ2-3, with 7 bases fitting TRBD2. The germline gives CDR1 SGHDT, CDR2 YYEEEE. This CDR3 comprises 16 residues. Trimming cost V 4 bases and J 3 bases; bases outside gene matches: 11. As DNA, the CDR3 is TGTGCCAGCAGCCTTGTGGGGGGGAATCGGACAGATACGCAGTATTTT. Amino acid sequence: CASSLVGGNRTDTQYF.

This clone was detected only a few times. In nucleotides, the CDR3 is TGTGCCAGCAGTTTGTCAGGGGGCCGGGAGACCCAGTACTTC. Protein product: CASSLSGGRETQYF. The V and J genes are TRBV28 and TRBJ2-5, with 8 nucleotides matching TRBD1. The V and J ends lost 3 bases and 5 bases, in that order; junction bases with no gene match: 5. This CDR3 spans 14 amino acids. Germline V gives CDR1 MDHEN, CDR2 SYDVKM. Drawing the rest from reference TRBV28 and TRBJ2-5, the complete variable domain is DVKVTQSSRYLVKRTGEKVFLECVQDMDHENMFWYRQDPGLGLRLIYFSYDVKMKEKGDIPEGYSVSREKKERFSLILESASTNQTSMYLCASSLSGGRETQYFGPGTRLLVL.

The chain links TRBV5-1 to TRBJ2-5; 8 bases map to TRBD1. The germline CDR1 and CDR2 sequences are SGHRS and YFSETQ. Trimming cost V 0 bases and J 5 bases; bases outside gene matches: 3. The length of the CDR3 is 14 residues. CDR3 region: CASSLGTGRETQYF. Written as DNA, the CDR3 is TGCGCCAGCAGCTTGGGGACAGGGAGGGAGACCCAGTACTTC.

This clone is a singleton in its sample. The chain couples TRBV7-9 to TRBJ2-6, with D maybe TRBD2 (5 bases). The CDR3 sequence is 15 residues long. V shed 2 bases and J shed 4 bases, with 9 bases lying between them. The germline CDR1 and CDR2 sequences are SEHNR and FQNEAQ (reference sequence). The CDR3 DNA reads TGTGCCAGCAGCTTATGGGGAGCCGGGGCCAACGTCCTGACTTTC. This encodes CASSLWGAGANVLTF.

The genes are TRBV7-3 and TRBJ2-7; the match to TRBD2 covers 13 bases. The CDR3 length is 15 residues. Trimming at V came to 3 bases and at J to 4 bases, leaving 3 bases not matched to a gene. CDR1 is SGHTA, CDR2 FQGTGA, per germline. CDR3 in DNA: TGTGCCAGCAGCTTGACGGGACTAGCGGGATACGAGCAGTACTTC. It yields the protein CASSLTGLAGYEQYF.

V is TRBV9 and J is TRBJ2-5; 13 bases align to TRBD2. Per the germline V gene, CDR1 is SGDLS and CDR2 is YYNGEE. The CDR3 is 16 amino acids. V dropped 3 bases and J dropped 3; count of bases not matched to a gene: 5. Here the CDR3 DNA reads TGTGCCAGCAGCGGAGGACTAGCGGGAGCAGAAGAGACCCAGTACTTC. Protein: CASSGGLAGAEETQYF. The variable domain in full, with the rest retrieved from reference TRBV9 and TRBJ2-5, is DSGVTQTPKHLITATGQRVTLRCSPRSGDLSVYWYQQSLDQGLQFLIQYYNGEERAKGNILERFSAQQFPDLHSELNLSSLELGDSALYFCASSGGLAGAEETQYFGPGTRLLVL.

The rearrangement links TRBV18 to TRBJ1-1, with a possible D match to TRBD1 (6 bases). V shed 5 bases and J shed 5 bases, with 12 bases lying between them. CDR1 KGHSH and CDR2 LQKENI come from the germline V gene. The CDR3 runs 13 residues. CDR3 loop: CASSNSGETEAFF. The CDR3 coding sequence is TGTGCCAGCTCAAATTCAGGGGAGACTGAAGCTTTCTTT.

V and J are TRBV29-1 and TRBJ1-1; D is unclear. This CDR3 is 13 amino acids long. The germline V and J ends were trimmed by 7 bases and 8 bases, with 20 bases remaining between them. Germline CDR1 SQVTM, CDR2 ANQGSEA. The CDR3 here is CSASGSRTREAFF. CDR3 sequence (DNA): TGCAGCGCCTCCGGGAGCCGTACTAGAGAAGCTTTCTTT.

The chain uses TRBV12-5 and TRBJ2-6; 7 bases are a match to TRBD1. Germline CDR1 and CDR2: LGHNT and FRNRAP. This CDR3 is 15 amino acids long. V was clipped by 4 bases and J by 2 bases; unmatched bases: 2. The CDR3 nucleotides read TGTGCTAGTGGTTCGGGACAGCCTGGGGCCAACGTCCTGACTTTC. Its translation is CASGSGQPGANVLTF.

The rearrangement joins TRBV7-8 to TRBJ2-1, with D perhaps TRBD2 (7 bases). V was shortened by 8 bases and J by 5 bases, with 13 bases between the two germline ends. This CDR3 contains 13 residues. Germline V gene sequence: CDR1 SGHVS, CDR2 FQNEAQ. CDR3 bases: TGTGCCAGCGGGGGGCGGGAGAACAATGAGCAGTTCTTC. Translation: CASGGRENNEQFF.

The CDR3 spells CASSEGQGGYEQYF. The CDR3 nucleotides read TGTGCCAGCAGCGAGGGACAGGGGGGTTACGAGCAGTACTTC. V is TRBV9 and J is TRBJ2-7, with 11 bases matching TRBD1. The CDR3 extends over 14 amino acids. V dropped 3 bases and J dropped 4; count of bases not matched to a gene: 3. The germline V gene has CDR1 SGDLS and CDR2 YYNGEE.

The J gene is TRBJ2-3, the V gene TRBV28, with D maybe TRBD2 (6 bases). There are 15 residues in the CDR3. Trimming removed 1 base at V and 2 bases at J, with 10 bases between. The germline V gene has CDR1 MDHEN and CDR2 SYDVKM. CDR3 loop: CASSLFGGYTDTQYF. In DNA, the CDR3 is TGTGCCAGCAGTTTATTCGGGGGATACACAGATACGCAGTATTTT. Complete variable domain (other parts from reference TRBV28 and TRBJ2-3): DVKVTQSSRYLVKRTGEKVFLECVQDMDHENMFWYRQDPGLGLRLIYFSYDVKMKEKGDIPEGYSVSREKKERFSLILESASTNQTSMYLCASSLFGGYTDTQYFGPGTRLTVL.

This clone was observed once. The J gene is TRBJ2-5, the V gene TRBV11-1; 10 bases line up with TRBD2. The CDR3 totals 16 residues. The V gene end was trimmed by 5 bases and the J gene end by 4 bases; junction bases not matched to a gene: 10. Germline loops: CDR1 SGHAT, CDR2 FQDESV (reference sequence). The CDR3 DNA follows: TGTGCCAGCAGCGCCGACCTAGCGGGAGTAAGAGAGACCCAGTACTTC. Encoded protein: CASSADLAGVRETQYF.

The chain joins TRBV1 to TRBJ2-3; TRBD2, the D gene given by the table, was not confirmed from the DNA. TRBV1 is a recognized pseudogene. The CDR3 extends over 16 amino acids. Written as DNA, the CDR3 is TGCACCAGCAGCCAAGAGGGCGGGAGCCCCACAGATACGCAGTATTTT. Translated: CTSSQEGGSPTDTQYF.

This sequence joins TRBV28 and TRBJ2-1; a possible D gene is TRBD2 (5 bases). Trimming pared 7 bases from V and 6 bases from J, leaving 16 bases between. The CDR3 spans 14 residues. Germline lookup yields CDR1 MDHEN and CDR2 SYDVKM. CDR3 sequence: CASKEQTTRNEQFF. The CDR3 coding sequence is TGTGCCAGCAAGGAGCAGACTACCCGCAATGAGCAGTTCTTC.

The gene calls are TRBV19 and TRBJ2-7; a possible D gene is TRBD2 (6 bases). CDR1 LNHDA and CDR2 SQIVND come from the germline V gene (reference sequence). The V gene lost 4 bases and the J gene lost 4 bases, with 17 bases spanning the gap. The CDR3 runs 15 residues. The DNA for the CDR3 is TGTGCCAGTAGTAGATACGGGACTTTGGAGTACGAGCAGTACTTC. This encodes CASSRYGTLEYEQYF. The full variable domain, completed using reference TRBV19 and TRBJ2-7, is DGGITQSPKYLFRKEGQNVTLSCEQNLNHDAMYWYRQDPGQGLRLIYYSQIVNDFQKGDIAEGYSVSREKKESFPLTVTSAQKNPTAFYLCASSRYGTLEYEQYFGPGTRLTVT.

The chain links TRBV28 to TRBJ1-6; TRBD1 matches 8 bases. The CDR3 extends over 13 amino acids. Germline V gives CDR1 MDHEN, CDR2 SYDVKM. The V gene end was trimmed by 8 bases and the J gene end by 10 bases; junction bases not matched to a gene: 7. CDR3 protein: CASLRGTGSPLHF. The CDR3 nucleotides are TGTGCCAGCCTCAGGGGGACAGGATCACCCCTCCACTTT.

The genes are TRBV5-4 and TRBJ2-3; the match to TRBD2 covers 7 bases. The V gene's germline CDR1 is SGHNT and CDR2 YYREEE (reference sequence). V gave up 3 bases and J gave up 1 base; unmatched junction bases: 5. There are 15 residues in the CDR3. In DNA form, the CDR3 reads TGTGCCAGCAGCTCGGATGGGGGGGGCACAGATACGCAGTATTTT. Its translation is CASSSDGGGTDTQYF.

The V and J genes are TRBV2 and TRBJ2-7; 8 bases map to TRBD1. CDR1 is SNHLY, CDR2 FYNNEI, per germline. The J segment lost 6 bases and the V segment lost 4 bases, leaving 11 bases of the junction unmatched. The CDR3 is made up of 15 amino acids. The CDR3 sequence is CASSGRQGNWGEQYF. CDR3 nucleotides: TGTGCCAGCAGTGGCCGACAGGGGAATTGGGGCGAGCAGTACTTC. The full variable domain, completed using reference TRBV2 and TRBJ2-7, is EPEVTQTPSHQVTQMGQEVILRCVPISNHLYFYWYRQILGQKVEFLVSFYNNEISEKSEIFDDQFSVERPDGSNFTLKIRSTKLEDSAMYFCASSGRQGNWGEQYFGPGTRLTVT.